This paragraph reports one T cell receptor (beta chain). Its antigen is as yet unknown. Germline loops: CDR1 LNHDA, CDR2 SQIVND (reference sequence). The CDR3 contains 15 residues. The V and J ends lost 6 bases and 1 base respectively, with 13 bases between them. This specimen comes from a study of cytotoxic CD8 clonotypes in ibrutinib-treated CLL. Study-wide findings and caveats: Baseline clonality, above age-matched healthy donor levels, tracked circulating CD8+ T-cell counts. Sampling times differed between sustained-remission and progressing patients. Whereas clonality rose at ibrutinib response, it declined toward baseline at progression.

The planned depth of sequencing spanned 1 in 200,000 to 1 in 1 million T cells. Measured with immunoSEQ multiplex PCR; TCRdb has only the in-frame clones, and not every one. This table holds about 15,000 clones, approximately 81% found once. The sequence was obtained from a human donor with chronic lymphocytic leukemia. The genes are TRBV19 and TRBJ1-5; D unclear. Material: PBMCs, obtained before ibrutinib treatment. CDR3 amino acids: CASRGGFGSNQPQHF. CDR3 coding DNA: TGTGCCAGTAGAGGAGGGTTTGGGAGCAATCAGCCCCAGCATTTT.